The 21 T cell receptor beta chains given below trace back to one sample, sequenced in a study of T cell repertoires in cytomegalovirus infection. TCRdb processed the reads anew with MiXCR; each CDR3 protein has one entry. The sample holds roughly 80,000 distinct CDR3 sequences, approximately 39% seen once. Their cognate antigens are unknown. The specimen comprised CD8+ T cells from cultured PBMCs, sampled from culture after CMV antigen stimulation. These receptors were collected from a human donor in good health (CMV status not recorded). Some clones in this sample may be carry-over from other donors' samples.

The chain uses TRBV5-1 and TRBJ2-5, with 7 bases that match TRBD1. The CDR3 covers 15 residues. J lost 2 bases, V lost 8 bases, and 12 bases had no gene match. Germline V gives CDR1 SGHRS, CDR2 YFSETQ. CDR3 nucleotides: TGCGCCAGTTCCACCCCGGGACAGCAACAAGAGACCCAGTACTTC. Encoded protein: CASSTPGQQQETQYF.

This clonotype showed up just a few times. J is TRBJ2-7 and V is TRBV7-2; D is perhaps TRBD1 or TRBD2 (5 bases each). The CDR3 consists of 14 residues. Germline V gene sequence: CDR1 SGHTA, CDR2 FQGNSA. The germline V and J ends were trimmed by 0 bases and 5 bases, with 11 bases remaining between them. The CDR3: CASSLAGDLNEQYF. The CDR3 DNA sequence: TGTGCCAGCAGCTTAGCTGGGGACCTGAACGAGCAGTACTTC.

V usage is TRBV7-2 and J usage is TRBJ1-2; D unclear. V was cut by 1 base and J by 5 bases, with 14 bases left in between. Germline loops: CDR1 SGHTA, CDR2 FQGNSA. The CDR3 covers 15 residues. The CDR3 sequence: CASSLGPSSPYGYTF. For the CDR3, the DNA is TGTGCCAGCAGCTTAGGGCCCTCCAGCCCATATGGCTACACCTTC.

The gene calls are TRBV6-4 and TRBJ1-1; unclear D gene. V lost 4 bases to trimming and J lost 5 bases, with 14 bases between them. This CDR3 is built from 14 residues. The germline CDR1 and CDR2 sequences are MRHNA and SNTAGT. CDR3: CASSALPGITEAFF. Written as DNA, the CDR3 is TGTGCCAGCAGTGCCCTGCCGGGGATAACTGAAGCTTTCTTT.

This clonotype was picked up a small number of times. This chain connects TRBV7-2 to TRBJ2-3, with D tentatively TRBD2 (7 bases). Germline V CDR1 and CDR2: SGHTA, FQGNSA. The V end was cut by 2 bases, the J end by 5 bases, with 20 bases between. This CDR3 is 17 amino acids long. The CDR3 loop reads CASSLPSLRGAGDTQYF. In DNA form, the CDR3 reads TGTGCCAGCAGCTTACCGTCGCTTCGGGGGGCGGGAGATACGCAGTATTTT.

The V call is TRBV13, the J call TRBJ2-7; 7 bases are a match to TRBD1. The CDR3 runs to 12 residues. V was clipped by 5 bases and J by 5 bases; unmatched bases: 3. Germline V gene lookup returns CDR1 PRHDT and CDR2 FYEKMQ (reference sequence). CDR3 nucleotide sequence: TGTGCCAGCAGCCCGGGGACAGACGAGCAGTACTTC. This translates into CASSPGTDEQYF.

This clonotype occurred a few times. The chain is built from TRBV7-3 and TRBJ1-1, with unresolved D. In germline, CDR1 is SGHTA, CDR2 FQGTGA. This CDR3 has 15 amino acids. V lost 0 bases and J lost 5, with 13 bases in between. The CDR3 nucleotides are TGTGCCAGCAGCTTAACTTCCTCGGCCGGGACTGAAGCTTTCTTT. It is translated as CASSLTSSAGTEAFF.

This clonotype was found a few times. The V gene is TRBV7-8, the J gene TRBJ2-2; D is ambiguous. V dropped 11 bases and J dropped 4 bases, with 14 bases sitting between them. CDR1 is SGHVS, CDR2 FQNEAQ, per germline. The CDR3 is 13 residues long. The CDR3 loop is CASVSLPTGELFF. DNA for the CDR3: TGTGCCTCGGTTAGTCTACCCACCGGGGAGCTGTTTTTT.

V gene TRBV5-1 combines with J gene TRBJ1-1; maybe TRBD1 (6 bases). Trimming took 4 bases from V and 0 from J, leaving 13 bases between them. This CDR3 is 15 amino acids long. Germline-derived CDR1 and CDR2 are SGHRS and YFSETQ. The CDR3 here is CASSRVDSMNTEAFF. DNA for the CDR3: TGCGCCAGCAGCAGGGTGGACAGCATGAACACTGAAGCTTTCTTT.

This chain uses TRBV4-1 with TRBJ1-6, with 9 bases lining up with TRBD1. This CDR3 contains 19 residues. J gave up 1 base and V 1 base, and 8 bases lay outside the gene matches. Germline V gene sequence: CDR1 MGHRA, CDR2 YSYEKL. The DNA of the CDR3 is TGCGCCAGCAGCCAAGCCTTGGACAGGGGAGGGTCCTATAATTCACCCCTCCACTTT. This encodes CASSQALDRGGSYNSPLHF.

The V gene is TRBV19, the J gene TRBJ2-7; maybe TRBD2 (5 bases). Trimming stripped 5 bases from V and 7 bases from J, with 15 bases between. Germline values: CDR1 LNHDA, CDR2 SQIVND (reference sequence). The CDR3 runs to 13 residues. CDR3: CASSPTTIGEQYF. Here the CDR3 DNA reads TGTGCCAGTAGTCCGACTACCATAGGGGAGCAGTACTTC.

The sample holds a few counts of this clonotype. V is TRBV15 and J is TRBJ2-7, with a possible D match to TRBD2 (6 bases). This CDR3 comprises 14 residues. Trimming pared 2 bases from V and 2 bases from J, leaving 10 bases between. CDR1 LNHNV and CDR2 YYDKDF come from the germline V gene (reference sequence). The CDR3 DNA follows: TGTGCCACCAGCAGACCGGGGGAGGCCTACGAGCAGTACTTC. Translating gives CATSRPGEAYEQYF. Variable domain in full (rest from reference TRBV15 and TRBJ2-7): DAMVIQNPRYQVTQFGKPVTLSCSQTLNHNVMYWYQQKSSQAPKLLFHYYDKDFNNEADTPDNFQSRRPNTSFCFLDIRSPGLGDTAMYLCATSRPGEAYEQYFGPGTRLTVT.

The genes are TRBV19 and TRBJ2-1; 8 positions match TRBD1. The germline V gene has CDR1 LNHDA and CDR2 SQIVND (reference sequence). V lost 1 base, J lost 9 bases, and 20 bases stayed unmatched. This CDR3 region has 19 residues. CDR3 in DNA: TGTGCCAGTAGTATAGTGGTGAGGGACACCCCACGACAGGGGTTTGAGCAGTTCTTC. Encoded protein: CASSIVVRDTPRQGFEQFF.

This clonotype was counted only a few times. The chain is built from TRBV7-6 and TRBJ2-3; 8 positions match TRBD2. CDR1 SGHVS and CDR2 FNYEAQ come from the germline V gene. The CDR3 contains 15 residues. The ends lost 4 bases at V and 0 bases at J; junction bases unmatched: 3. CDR3 bases: TGTGCCAGCAGCTCTCCTAGCGGGAGCACAGATACGCAGTATTTT. Translation gives CASSSPSGSTDTQYF.

This clonotype was observed a handful of times. The V call is TRBV28, the J call TRBJ2-3; 7 positions match TRBD2. Unmatched junction bases numbered 9, after V lost 5 bases and J lost 1 base. The CDR3 totals 16 residues. Looked up from germline, CDR1 is MDHEN and CDR2 is SYDVKM. The CDR3 here is CASSPAWGGGTDTQYF. CDR3 nucleotides: TGTGCCAGCAGTCCTGCATGGGGGGGTGGCACAGATACGCAGTATTTT.

This clonotype was counted a few times. This chain links TRBV11-2 with TRBJ2-4; the match to TRBD2 covers 7 bases. The CDR3 is made up of 17 amino acids. The V gene's germline CDR1 is SGHAT and CDR2 FQNNGV. The trim removed 1 base at V and 2 bases at J, leaving 8 bases unmatched. CDR3 amino acids: CASSLVGGGLTKNIQYF. DNA for the CDR3: TGTGCCAGCAGCTTAGTTGGGGGGGGTTTAACCAAAAACATTCAGTACTTC.

This clonotype was seen repeatedly, ten times or more. The J gene is TRBJ2-5, the V gene TRBV7-8; 8 nucleotides match TRBD2. V was pared by 5 bases and J by 4 bases, with 15 bases of the junction left unmatched. Germline CDR1 reads SGHVS; CDR2 reads FQNEAQ. CDR3 length: 17 amino acids. CDR3 nucleotides: TGTGCCAGCAGCCTTTTCAGCGGGGGAGCCGAGGGAGAGACCCAGTACTTC. Translated, it gives CASSLFSGGAEGETQYF.

This rearrangement joins TRBV5-5 to TRBJ2-1, with 8 bases identical to TRBD1. With V trimmed by 4 bases and J by 3 bases, 6 bases remained unmatched. This CDR3 is built from 15 residues. Germline V gene lookup returns CDR1 SGHKS and CDR2 YYEKEE (reference sequence). In DNA, the CDR3 is TGTGCCAGCAGCCGCACAGGGGGTCACTACAATGAGCAGTTCTTC. Protein sequence: CASSRTGGHYNEQFF.

V gene TRBV28 combines with J gene TRBJ2-4; 9 bases fit TRBD1. Trimming took 7 bases from V and 6 from J; bases not matched to a gene: 7. The CDR3 is 14 amino acids. Germline V gene data show CDR1 as MDHEN and CDR2 as SYDVKM. The CDR3 region has the DNA TGTGCCAGCACCCCGTCGGGACAGGGAAACATTCAGTACTTC. Protein: CASTPSGQGNIQYF.

This sequence joins TRBV6-2 or TRBV6-3 and TRBJ1-1; 9 bases map to TRBD1. The CDR3 runs to 16 residues. With 2 bases clipped from V and 1 base from J, the junction kept 5 bases outside the gene matches. Germline V gene lookup returns CDR1 MNHEY and CDR2 SVGEGT. CDR3: CASSYRPGQGNTEAFF. The CDR3 coding sequence is TGTGCCAGCAGTTACAGACCGGGACAGGGGAACACTGAAGCTTTCTTT.

This clonotype was seen only a few times. This chain uses TRBV7-8 with TRBJ1-3, with 7 bases that match TRBD1. Germline lookup yields CDR1 SGHVS and CDR2 FQNEAQ. V lost 1 base, J lost 4 bases, and 4 bases stayed unmatched. The CDR3 totals 15 residues. The CDR3 DNA is TGTGCCAGCAGCTTAGTAGGGGGCATCGGAAACACCATATATTTT. Translated: CASSLVGGIGNTIYF. Using reference TRBV7-8 and TRBJ1-3 for the parts outside the CDR3, the full variable domain is GAGVSQSPRYKVAKRGQDVALRCDPISGHVSLFWYQQALGQGPEFLTYFQNEAQLDKSGLPSDRFFAERPEGSVSTLKIQRTQQEDSAVYLCASSLVGGIGNTIYFGEGSWLTVV.